One and the same sample provided the 11 T cell receptor beta chains below, sequenced in a study of blood T cell repertoires in COVID-19. Libraries were prepared by immunoSEQ multiplex PCR; TCRdb keeps only in-frame clonotypes and omits some of them. Altogether 260,000 or so clones are present, over 75% being singletons, with the ten largest covering roughly 8.6%. The sequenced material came from peripheral blood. Receptors originate from a human donor in a cohort sampled during active COVID-19.

The rearrangement joins TRBV3-1 (or the pseudogene TRBV3-2) to TRBJ2-2; 11 bases line up with TRBD2. This CDR3 is 18 amino acids long. The junction had 7 bases not matched to a gene; V was cut back by 0 bases and J by 4 bases. Germline V gives CDR1 LGHDT, CDR2 YNNKEL (reference sequence). The CDR3 region is CASSQESRLAGLTGELFF. CDR3 sequence (DNA): TGTGCCAGCAGCCAAGAATCGAGACTAGCGGGACTCACCGGGGAGCTGTTTTTT.

The chain couples TRBV2 to TRBJ1-4; 7 nucleotides match TRBD1. The germline gives CDR1 SNHLY, CDR2 FYNNEI. The CDR3 is made up of 17 amino acids. Losses at the gene ends were 3 bases for V and 0 bases for J; bases not matched to a gene: 7. CDR3 in amino acids: CASSDLDRRATNEKLFF. CDR3 nucleotides: TGTGCCAGCAGTGACCTGGACAGGCGGGCAACTAATGAAAAACTGTTTTTT. Drawing the rest from reference TRBV2 and TRBJ1-4, the complete variable domain is EPEVTQTPSHQVTQMGQEVILRCVPISNHLYFYWYRQILGQKVEFLVSFYNNEISEKSEIFDDQFSVERPDGSNFTLKIRSTKLEDSAMYFCASSDLDRRATNEKLFFGSGTQLSVL.

This sequence joins TRBV9 and TRBJ2-3; unclear D gene. Germline V lookup: CDR1 SGDLS, CDR2 YYNGEE. V was pared by 3 bases and J by 2 bases, with 7 bases between. The CDR3 length is 13 residues. CDR3 region: CASSDTSTDTQYF. The CDR3 DNA reads as TGTGCCAGCAGCGACACGTCCACAGATACGCAGTATTTT.

The chain has TRBV7-2 and TRBJ1-1; D remains ambiguous. The CDR3 has 14 residues. In germline, CDR1 is SGHTA, CDR2 FQGNSA. V was clipped by 2 bases and J by 4 bases, with 11 bases between them. Here the CDR3 DNA reads TGTGCCAGCAGCTTAAGGGAGGGTGGCACTGAAGCTTTCTTT. It translates to CASSLREGGTEAFF.

The chain uses TRBV5-1 and TRBJ2-7; perhaps TRBD1 as D (6 bases). The CDR3 totals 12 residues. V lost 3 bases to trimming and J lost 4 bases, with 8 bases between them. Germline V gene sequence: CDR1 SGHRS, CDR2 YFSETQ. CDR3 sequence reads: CASSSRGYEQYF. CDR3 nucleotides: TGCGCCAGCAGCTCCAGGGGTTACGAGCAGTACTTC.

This clone was seen only once. The rearrangement uses TRBV19 and TRBJ2-2; D is unresolved. This CDR3 contains 13 residues. V lost 3 bases and J 4 bases, leaving 6 bases between the germline ends. CDR1 is LNHDA and CDR2 is SQIVND in the germline V gene (reference sequence). The CDR3 DNA reads TGTGCCAGTAGTATCGTCCCCACCGGGGAGCTGTTTTTT. Protein sequence: CASSIVPTGELFF. Drawing the rest from reference TRBV19 and TRBJ2-2, the complete variable domain is DGGITQSPKYLFRKEGQNVTLSCEQNLNHDAMYWYRQDPGQGLRLIYYSQIVNDFQKGDIAEGYSVSREKKESFPLTVTSAQKNPTAFYLCASSIVPTGELFFGEGSRLTVL.

The chain recombines TRBV6-2 or TRBV6-3 with TRBJ2-7; possibly TRBD2 for D (6 bases). V lost 2 bases and J 0 bases, leaving 17 bases between the germline ends. CDR1 MNHEY and CDR2 SVGEGT come from the germline V gene. This CDR3 has 17 amino acids. In DNA, the CDR3 is TGTGCCAGCAGTTACGGACGGGAGTATTATAGCTCCTACGAGCAGTACTTC. It yields the protein CASSYGREYYSSYEQYF.

The chain links TRBV7-3 to TRBJ1-3, with 8 bases matching TRBD1. The CDR3 runs 16 residues. Unmatched junction bases numbered 7, after V lost 2 bases and J lost 4 bases. The germline gives CDR1 SGHTA, CDR2 FQGTGA. CDR3 protein: CASSLGDRGSGNTIYF. The DNA of the CDR3 is TGTGCCAGCAGCTTAGGAGACAGGGGTTCGGGAAACACCATATATTTT. The full variable domain, with the rest looked up from reference TRBV7-3 and TRBJ1-3, is GAGVSQTPSNKVTEKGKYVELRCDPISGHTALYWYRQSLGQGPEFLIYFQGTGAADDSGLPNDRFFAVRPEGSVSTLKIQRTERGDSAVYLCASSLGDRGSGNTIYFGEGSWLTVV.

The genes are TRBV19 and TRBJ2-7; D is ambiguous. V lost 4 bases and J lost 6, with 16 bases in between. The CDR3 runs to 14 residues. CDR1 is LNHDA and CDR2 is SQIVND in the germline V gene (reference sequence). This chain's CDR3 is CASSTPGGRVEQYF. In DNA form, the CDR3 reads TGTGCCAGTAGTACTCCCGGCGGCCGGGTCGAGCAGTACTTC.

Remarks on this clone: Other DNA sequences of this sample code for an identical CDR3. V usage is TRBV5-1 and J usage is TRBJ2-7; no clear D gene. Germline CDR1 SGHRS, CDR2 YFSETQ. V lost 0 bases to trimming and J lost 0 bases, with 10 bases between them. The CDR3 runs 15 residues. CDR3 in amino acids: CASSLGSSSSYEQYF. The CDR3 region has the DNA TGCGCCAGCAGCTTGGGGAGTTCTAGCTCCTACGAGCAGTACTTC.

The genes are TRBV28 and TRBJ1-1, with D maybe TRBD1 (5 bases). Germline V gene lookup returns CDR1 MDHEN and CDR2 SYDVKM. V was trimmed by 2 bases and J by 5 bases, leaving 12 bases between them. This CDR3 has 14 amino acids. CDR3 residues: CASSLEDIGTEAFF. The CDR3 DNA reads as TGTGCCAGCAGTTTAGAGGACATCGGGACTGAAGCTTTCTTT.